The source of this T cell receptor (beta chain) is a study of vaccination and CD4 T cells after COVID-19. Germline CDR1 and CDR2: MNHNS and SASEGT. V dropped 5 bases and J dropped 0; count of bases not matched to a gene: 7. The CDR3 sequence is 19 residues long. As to treatment: approximately 9-day PBMC culture with coronavirus spike peptide pools or control peptides (ViraFEST assay). The assay that was used to sequence DNA from cultured CD4+ T cells was the Oncomine TCR Beta short-read assay. TCRdb re-called the PCR reads through MiXCR, storing one row per CDR3 protein. The sample records 8,000 or so distinct CDR3 sequences, 20% to 25% being singletons. About this clonotype itself: What it recognizes is unknown.

Sample: CD4+ T cells from blood, cultured in vitro, taken after SARS-CoV-2 vaccination. The clonotype was recovered from a human donor who had recovered from COVID-19. The chain has TRBV6-1 and TRBJ2-6; TRBD2 matches 13 bases. CDR3 residues: CASSTGLAGRRSGANVLTF. In DNA, the CDR3 is TGTGCCAGCAGTACGGGACTAGCGGGGCGTCGCTCTGGGGCCAACGTCCTGACTTTC.